This T cell receptor (beta chain) comes out of a study of CD8 T cells in ankylosing spondylitis. The study, taken as a whole, reports: There was a TCR beta motif, made of eight highly homologous variants, that appeared characteristic of ankylosing spondylitis blood. Disease-linked clones reportedly concentrated significantly in matched ankylosing spondylitis synovial fluid.

As to this clonotype: Its antigen remains unknown.

The CDR3 extends over 14 amino acids. Between the trimmed V and J ends, which lost 3 bases and 4 bases, there was a span of 9 bases. Germline V gene lookup returns CDR1 LNHNV and CDR2 YYDKDF (reference sequence). TCRdb independently ran MiXCR on the 5' RACE reads; one entry per CDR3 protein. The sample holds a few hundred thousand distinct CDR3 sequences; around 20% are singletons and the top ten take about a sixth. The chain carries TRBV15 and TRBJ1-4; D gene unclear. Sequencing was done on a sample of blood, either unsorted or a sorted T cell fraction (not recorded which). The clonotype was recovered from a male donor with ankylosing spondylitis. The CDR3 spells CATSRGSINEKLFF. Here the CDR3 DNA reads TGTGCCACCAGCAGGGGGTCTATTAATGAAAAACTGTTTTTT. The full variable domain, rest sourced from reference TRBV15 and TRBJ1-4, is DAMVIQNPRYQVTQFGKPVTLSCSQTLNHNVMYWYQQKSSQAPKLLFHYYDKDFNNEADTPDNFQSRRPNTSFCFLDIRSPGLGDTAMYLCATSRGSINEKLFFGSGTQLSVL.